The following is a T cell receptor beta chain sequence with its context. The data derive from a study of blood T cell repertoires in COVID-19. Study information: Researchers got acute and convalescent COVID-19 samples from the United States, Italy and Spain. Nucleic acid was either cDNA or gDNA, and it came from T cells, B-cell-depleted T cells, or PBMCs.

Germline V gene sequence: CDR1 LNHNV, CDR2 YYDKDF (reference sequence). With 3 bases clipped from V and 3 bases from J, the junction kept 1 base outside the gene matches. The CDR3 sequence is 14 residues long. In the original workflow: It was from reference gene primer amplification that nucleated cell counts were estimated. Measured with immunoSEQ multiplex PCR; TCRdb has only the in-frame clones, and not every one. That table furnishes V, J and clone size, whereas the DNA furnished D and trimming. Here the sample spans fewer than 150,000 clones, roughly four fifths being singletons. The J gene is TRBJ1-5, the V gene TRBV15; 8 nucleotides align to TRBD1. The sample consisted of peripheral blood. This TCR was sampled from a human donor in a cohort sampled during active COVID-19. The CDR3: CATSRDRVNQPQHF. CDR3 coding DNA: TGTGCCACCAGCAGGGACAGGGTCAATCAGCCCCAGCATTTT.